This T cell receptor (beta chain) was profiled in a study of T cells after yellow fever vaccination. For TCR, cDNA came from 5'RACE template switching, which added a universal primer site and UMIs. TCRdb analysed the 5' RACE reads with MiXCR anew, one entry per CDR3 protein. Counted here are some 560,000 distinct CDR3 sequences, approximately 21% occurring once; the ten biggest clones make up roughly an eighth. CDR1 and CDR2 (germline): MDHEN, SYDVKM. J gave up 0 bases and V 8 bases, and 12 bases lay outside the gene matches. The CDR3 has 18 residues. This chain uses TRBV28 with TRBJ2-1, with TRBD1 matching over 11 bases. Sequenced material: PBMCs, taken 15 days after the yellow fever booster vaccination. The sequence was collected from a man aged 25-40 years who received the YFV17D yellow fever vaccine. The CDR3 sequence: CASGGQGALLSSYNEQFF. The CDR3 DNA sequence: TGTGCCAGCGGTGGACAGGGGGCACTTCTGAGCTCCTACAATGAGCAGTTCTTC. The whole variable domain, filled in from reference TRBV28 and TRBJ2-1, reads DVKVTQSSRYLVKRTGEKVFLECVQDMDHENMFWYRQDPGLGLRLIYFSYDVKMKEKGDIPEGYSVSREKKERFSLILESASTNQTSMYLCASGGQGALLSSYNEQFFGPGTRLTVL.